The rows below give T cell receptor beta chains drawn from one sample of a study of shared clonotypes between healthy human individuals. Produced via immunoSEQ multiplex PCR; TCRdb's table is partial and in-frame only. Here the sample spans about 700,000 clones, approximately 90% being singletons. Input material: naive CD8+ T cells sorted from blood. Receptors were obtained from a man aged 30 to 39 in good health. CDR3s include the opening cysteine and the closing phenylalanine or tryptophan. Each record gives: D gene, J gene, V gene, clone size, CDR3 length, CDR3 protein, CDR3 DNA. The D gene is left open where the match is weak. Clone size is stated in some rows and not others, as once, few, many or a class when expanded.

D: NA
J: TRBJ2-2
V: TRBV4-1
size: NA
length: 14
CDR3: CASSHQLTAGELFF
DNA: TGCGCCAGCAGCCACCAACTAACGGCCGGGGAGCTGTTTTTT

D: NA
J: TRBJ2-7
V: TRBV9
size: once
length: 15
CDR3: CASSPLPGEAYEQYF
DNA: TGTGCCAGCAGCCCCCTCCCGGGGGAAGCCTACGAGCAGTACTTC

D: NA
J: TRBJ2-1
V: TRBV9
size: NA
length: 15
CDR3: CASSAHLGVSNEQFF
DNA: TGTGCCAGCAGCGCCCACCTAGGAGTTTCGAATGAGCAGTTCTTC

D: NA
J: TRBJ2-7
V: TRBV19
size: NA
length: 13
CDR3: CASSNRVSYEQYF
DNA: TGTGCCAGTAGTAACCGGGTCTCCTACGAGCAGTACTTC

D: NA
J: TRBJ1-5
V: TRBV19
size: once
length: 14
CDR3: CASSIVGRDQPQHF
DNA: TGTGCCAGTAGTATAGTTGGCAGGGACCAGCCCCAGCATTTT

D: TRBD1
J: TRBJ1-2
V: TRBV28
size: NA
length: 14
CDR3: CASSLGQGADGYTF
DNA: TGTGCCAGCAGTTTGGGTCAGGGGGCGGATGGCTACACCTTC

D: NA
J: TRBJ1-5
V: TRBV7-2
size: NA
length: 12
CDR3: CASSEGSQPQHF
DNA: TGTGCCAGCAGCGAGGGAAGCCAGCCCCAGCATTTT

D: NA
J: TRBJ2-7
V: TRBV14
size: NA
length: 14
CDR3: CASSQVGTSYEQYF
DNA: TGTGCCAGCAGCCAAGTCGGGACTTCCTACGAGCAGTACTTC

D: TRBD1
J: TRBJ1-2
V: TRBV5-4
size: NA
length: 15
CDR3: CASSPNDDRVSGYTF
DNA: TGTGCCAGCAGCCCAAACGACGACAGGGTTTCTGGCTACACCTTC

D: NA
J: TRBJ1-5
V: TRBV6-1
size: NA
length: 11
CDR3: CASTSNQPQHF
DNA: TGTGCCAGCACGAGCAATCAGCCCCAGCATTTT

D: NA
J: TRBJ2-7
V: TRBV7-2
size: NA
length: 14
CDR3: CASSSRVGVYEQYF
DNA: TGTGCCAGCAGCTCTAGGGTTGGAGTCTACGAGCAGTACTTC

D: TRBD2
J: TRBJ2-7
V: TRBV9
size: NA
length: 16
CDR3: CASSVSGTPSSYEQYF
DNA: TGTGCCAGCAGCGTTAGCGGGACGCCTAGCTCCTACGAGCAGTACTTC

D: NA
J: TRBJ2-1
V: TRBV9
size: NA
length: 15
CDR3: CASSASGVSYNEQFF
DNA: TGTGCCAGCAGCGCCTCGGGGGTTTCCTACAATGAGCAGTTCTTC

D: NA
J: TRBJ1-1
V: TRBV28
size: NA
length: 13
CDR3: CASSSAGSTEAFF
DNA: TGTGCCAGCAGTTCAGCCGGGAGCACTGAAGCTTTCTTT

D: NA
J: TRBJ1-1
V: TRBV7-9
size: NA
length: 15
CDR3: CASASSGTPNTEAFF
DNA: TGTGCCTCCGCTTCCTCCGGGACGCCGAACACTGAAGCTTTCTTT

D: NA
J: TRBJ1-5
V: TRBV6-4
size: medium-sized
length: 17
CDR3: CASSGARADYSNQPQHF
DNA: TGTGCCAGCAGTGGGGCCAGGGCGGACTATAGCAATCAGCCCCAGCATTTT

D: TRBD2
J: TRBJ2-5
V: TRBV18
size: NA
length: 16
CDR3: CASSRLSSGSYETQYF
DNA: TGTGCCAGCTCACGGCTCTCTAGCGGGAGCTATGAGACCCAGTACTTC

D: NA
J: TRBJ1-2
V: TRBV7-8
size: NA
length: 15
CDR3: CASSPTSGSGYGYTF
DNA: TGTGCCAGCAGCCCAACTAGTGGGAGCGGCTATGGCTACACCTTC

D: TRBD1
J: TRBJ2-1
V: TRBV29-1
size: NA
length: 16
CDR3: CSVEGHPTGSYNEQFF
DNA: TGCAGCGTTGAGGGGCACCCGACAGGGTCCTACAATGAGCAGTTCTTC

D: NA
J: TRBJ2-1
V: TRBV29-1
size: NA
length: 14
CDR3: CSVEDVTRRNEQFF
DNA: TGCAGCGTTGAAGATGTGACGAGGCGCAATGAGCAGTTCTTC

D: NA
J: TRBJ2-1
V: TRBV5-1
size: NA
length: 15
CDR3: CASSLEVSRGNEQFF
DNA: TGCGCCAGCAGCTTGGAAGTCTCCAGGGGCAATGAGCAGTTCTTC

D: NA
J: TRBJ2-7
V: TRBV7-6
size: NA
length: 12
CDR3: CASGTEIYEQYF
DNA: TGTGCCAGCGGGACCGAAATCTACGAGCAGTACTTC

D: NA
J: TRBJ1-4
V: TRBV2
size: NA
length: 14
CDR3: CASSGGGTNEKLFF
DNA: TGTGCCAGCAGTGGAGGGGGAACTAATGAAAAACTGTTTTTT